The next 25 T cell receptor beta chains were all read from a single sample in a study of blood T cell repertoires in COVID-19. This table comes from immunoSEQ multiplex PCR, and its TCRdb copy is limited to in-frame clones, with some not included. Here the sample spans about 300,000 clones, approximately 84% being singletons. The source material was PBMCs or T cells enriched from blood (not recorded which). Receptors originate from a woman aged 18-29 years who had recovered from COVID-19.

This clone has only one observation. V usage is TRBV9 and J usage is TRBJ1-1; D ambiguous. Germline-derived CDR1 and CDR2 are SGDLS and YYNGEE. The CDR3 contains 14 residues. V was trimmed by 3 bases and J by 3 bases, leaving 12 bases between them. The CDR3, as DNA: TGTGCCAGCAGCGACCGACCGGGTCACACTGAAGCTTTCTTT. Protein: CASSDRPGHTEAFF.

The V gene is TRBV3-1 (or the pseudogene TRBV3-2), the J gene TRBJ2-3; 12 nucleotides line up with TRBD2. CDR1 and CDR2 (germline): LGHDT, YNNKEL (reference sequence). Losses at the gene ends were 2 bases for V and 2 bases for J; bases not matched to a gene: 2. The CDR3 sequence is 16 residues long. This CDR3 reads CASSQRLAGDTDTQYF. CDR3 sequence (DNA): TGTGCCAGCAGCCAAAGACTAGCGGGAGACACAGATACGCAGTATTTT.

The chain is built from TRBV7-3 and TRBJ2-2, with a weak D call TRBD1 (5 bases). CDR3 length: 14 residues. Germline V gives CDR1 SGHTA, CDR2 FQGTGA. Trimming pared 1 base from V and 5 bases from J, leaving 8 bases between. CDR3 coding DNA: TGTGCCAGCAGCTTAAACCAGGGAACCGGGGAGCTGTTTTTT. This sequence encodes CASSLNQGTGELFF.

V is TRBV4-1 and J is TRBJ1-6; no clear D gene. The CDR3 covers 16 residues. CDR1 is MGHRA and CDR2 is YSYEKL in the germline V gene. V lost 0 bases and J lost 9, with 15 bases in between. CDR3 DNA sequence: TGCGCCAGCAGCCAAGATAGCGCTCCCAGTGGTTCACCCCTCCACTTT. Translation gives CASSQDSAPSGSPLHF.

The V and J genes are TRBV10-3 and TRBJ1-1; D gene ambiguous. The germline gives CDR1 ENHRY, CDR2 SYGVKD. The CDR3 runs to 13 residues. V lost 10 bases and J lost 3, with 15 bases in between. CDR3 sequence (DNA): TGTGCCACCCGGTCCGCGGGTGACACTGAAGCTTTCTTT. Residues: CATRSAGDTEAFF.

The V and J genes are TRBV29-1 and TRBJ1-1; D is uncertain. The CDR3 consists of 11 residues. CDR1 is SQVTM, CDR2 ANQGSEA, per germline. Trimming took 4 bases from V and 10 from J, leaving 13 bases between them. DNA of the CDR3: TGCAGCGTTGGTTCGGGGATCCGAGCTTTCTTT. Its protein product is CSVGSGIRAFF.

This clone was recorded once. DNA for the CDR3: TGTGCCAGCAGTCCCCCGGGACTAGCCTACGAGCAGTACTTC. This translates into CASSPPGLAYEQYF. This sequence joins TRBV27 and TRBJ2-7; 8 nucleotides match TRBD2. Germline V lookup: CDR1 MNHEY, CDR2 SMNVEV (reference sequence). The junction had 5 bases not matched to a gene; V was cut back by 5 bases and J by 2 bases. CDR3 length: 14 amino acids.

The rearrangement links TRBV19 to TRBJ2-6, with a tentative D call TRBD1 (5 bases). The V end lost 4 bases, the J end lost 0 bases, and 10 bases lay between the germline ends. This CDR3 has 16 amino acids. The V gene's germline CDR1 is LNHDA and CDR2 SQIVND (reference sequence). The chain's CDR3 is CASSRTTGSGANVLTF. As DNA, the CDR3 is TGTGCCAGTAGTAGGACAACTGGCTCTGGGGCCAACGTCCTGACTTTC.

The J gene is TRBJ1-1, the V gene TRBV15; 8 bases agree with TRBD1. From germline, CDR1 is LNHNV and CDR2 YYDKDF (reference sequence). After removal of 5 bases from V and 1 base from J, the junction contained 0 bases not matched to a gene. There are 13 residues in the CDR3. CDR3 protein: CATSDRGNTEAFF. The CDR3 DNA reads TGTGCCACCAGCGACAGGGGGAACACTGAAGCTTTCTTT. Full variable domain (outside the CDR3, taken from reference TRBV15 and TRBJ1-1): DAMVIQNPRYQVTQFGKPVTLSCSQTLNHNVMYWYQQKSSQAPKLLFHYYDKDFNNEADTPDNFQSRRPNTSFCFLDIRSPGLGDTAMYLCATSDRGNTEAFFGQGTRLTVV.

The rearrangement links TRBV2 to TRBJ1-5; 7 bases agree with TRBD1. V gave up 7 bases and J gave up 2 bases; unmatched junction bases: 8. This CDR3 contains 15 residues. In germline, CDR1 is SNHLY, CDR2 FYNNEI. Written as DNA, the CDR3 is TGTGCCAGCACCCGGGACAGTGGTCGCAATCAGCCCCAGCATTTT. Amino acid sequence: CASTRDSGRNQPQHF. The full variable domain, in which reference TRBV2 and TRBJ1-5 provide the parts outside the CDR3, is EPEVTQTPSHQVTQMGQEVILRCVPISNHLYFYWYRQILGQKVEFLVSFYNNEISEKSEIFDDQFSVERPDGSNFTLKIRSTKLEDSAMYFCASTRDSGRNQPQHFGDGTRLSIL.

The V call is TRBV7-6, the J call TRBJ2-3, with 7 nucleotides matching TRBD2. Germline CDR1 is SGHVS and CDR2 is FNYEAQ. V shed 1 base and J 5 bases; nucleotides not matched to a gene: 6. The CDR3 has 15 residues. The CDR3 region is CASSLGGGPLDTQYF. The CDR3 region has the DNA TGTGCCAGCAGCTTAGGGGGAGGGCCGTTAGATACGCAGTATTTT.

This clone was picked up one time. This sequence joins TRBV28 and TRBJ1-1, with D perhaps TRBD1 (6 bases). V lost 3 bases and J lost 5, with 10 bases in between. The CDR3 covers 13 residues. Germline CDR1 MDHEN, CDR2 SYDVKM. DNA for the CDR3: TGTGCCAGCAGTTTTTCGGACAGAACTGAAGCTTTCTTT. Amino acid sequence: CASSFSDRTEAFF.

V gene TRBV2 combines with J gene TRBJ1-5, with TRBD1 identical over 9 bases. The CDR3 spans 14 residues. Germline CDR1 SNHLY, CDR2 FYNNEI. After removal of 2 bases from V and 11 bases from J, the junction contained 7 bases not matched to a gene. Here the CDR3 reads CASSEMTGGAAQHF. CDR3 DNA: TGTGCCAGCAGTGAAATGACAGGGGGGGCGGCCCAGCATTTT.

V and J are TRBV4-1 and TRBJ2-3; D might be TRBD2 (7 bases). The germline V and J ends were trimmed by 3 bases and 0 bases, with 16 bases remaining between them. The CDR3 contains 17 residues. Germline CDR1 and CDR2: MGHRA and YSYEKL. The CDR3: CASSQGPGRGSTDTQYF. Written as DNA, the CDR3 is TGCGCCAGCAGCCAGGGCCCGGGGAGGGGGAGCACAGATACGCAGTATTTT.

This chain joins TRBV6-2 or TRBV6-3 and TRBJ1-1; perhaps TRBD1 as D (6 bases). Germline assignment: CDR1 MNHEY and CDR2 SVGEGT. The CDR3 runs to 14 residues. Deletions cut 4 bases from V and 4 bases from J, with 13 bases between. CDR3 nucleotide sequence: TGTGCCAGCAGTTTATACAGGGAGGGCACTGAAGCTTTCTTT. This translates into CASSLYREGTEAFF.

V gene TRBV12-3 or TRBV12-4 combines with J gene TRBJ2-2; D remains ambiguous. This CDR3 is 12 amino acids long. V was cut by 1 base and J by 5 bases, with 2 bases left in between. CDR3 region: CASSLVTGELFF. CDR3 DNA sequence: TGTGCCAGCAGTTTAGTAACCGGGGAGCTGTTTTTT.

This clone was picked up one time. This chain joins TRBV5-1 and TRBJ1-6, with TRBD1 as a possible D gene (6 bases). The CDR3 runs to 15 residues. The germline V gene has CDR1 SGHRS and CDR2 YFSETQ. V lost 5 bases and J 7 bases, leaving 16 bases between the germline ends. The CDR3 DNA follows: TGCGCCAGCAGACGCGCAGGGGTCGGAAATTCACCCCTCCACTTT. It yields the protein CASRRAGVGNSPLHF.

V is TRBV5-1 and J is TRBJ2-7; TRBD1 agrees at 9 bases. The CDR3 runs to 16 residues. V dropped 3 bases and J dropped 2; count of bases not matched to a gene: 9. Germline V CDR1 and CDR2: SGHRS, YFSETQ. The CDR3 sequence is CASSSAGDRDAYEQYF. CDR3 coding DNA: TGCGCCAGCAGCTCCGCGGGGGACAGGGATGCCTACGAGCAGTACTTC. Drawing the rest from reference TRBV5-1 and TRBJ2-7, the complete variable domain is KAGVTQTPRYLIKTRGQQVTLSCSPISGHRSVSWYQQTPGQGLQFLFEYFSETQRNKGNFPGRFSGRQFSNSRSEMNVSTLELGDSALYLCASSSAGDRDAYEQYFGPGTRLTVT.

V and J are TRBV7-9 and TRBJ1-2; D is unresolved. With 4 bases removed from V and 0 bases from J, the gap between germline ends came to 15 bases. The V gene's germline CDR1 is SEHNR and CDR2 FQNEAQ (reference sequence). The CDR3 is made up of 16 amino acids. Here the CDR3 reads CASSSYVAEANYGYTF. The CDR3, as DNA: TGTGCCAGCAGCTCGTATGTTGCGGAGGCTAACTATGGCTACACCTTC.

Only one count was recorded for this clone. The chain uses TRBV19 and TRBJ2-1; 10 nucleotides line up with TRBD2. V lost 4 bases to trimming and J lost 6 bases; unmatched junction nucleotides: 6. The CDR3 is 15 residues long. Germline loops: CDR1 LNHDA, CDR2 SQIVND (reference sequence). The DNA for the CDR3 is TGTGCCAGTAGTACTAGCGGGAGAGGCGGCAATGAGCAGTTCTTC. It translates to CASSTSGRGGNEQFF.

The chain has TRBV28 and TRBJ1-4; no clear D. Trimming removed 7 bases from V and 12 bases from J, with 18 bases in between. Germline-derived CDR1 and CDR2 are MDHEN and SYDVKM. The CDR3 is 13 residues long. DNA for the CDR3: TGTGCCAGCACCTGGGGAGCAGAAAAAGAACTGTTTTTT. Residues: CASTWGAEKELFF. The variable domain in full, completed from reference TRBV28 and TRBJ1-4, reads DVKVTQSSRYLVKRTGEKVFLECVQDMDHENMFWYRQDPGLGLRLIYFSYDVKMKEKGDIPEGYSVSREKKERFSLILESASTNQTSMYLCASTWGAEKELFFGSGTQLSVL.

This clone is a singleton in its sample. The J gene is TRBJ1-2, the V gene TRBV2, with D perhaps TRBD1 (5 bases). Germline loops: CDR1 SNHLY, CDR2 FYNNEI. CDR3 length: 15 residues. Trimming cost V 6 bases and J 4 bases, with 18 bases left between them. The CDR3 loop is CASSDPGFTGYGYTF. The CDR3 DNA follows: TGTGCCAGCAGCGACCCAGGGTTTACAGGCTATGGCTACACCTTC. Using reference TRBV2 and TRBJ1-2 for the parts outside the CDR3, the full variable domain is EPEVTQTPSHQVTQMGQEVILRCVPISNHLYFYWYRQILGQKVEFLVSFYNNEISEKSEIFDDQFSVERPDGSNFTLKIRSTKLEDSAMYFCASSDPGFTGYGYTFGSGTRLTVV.

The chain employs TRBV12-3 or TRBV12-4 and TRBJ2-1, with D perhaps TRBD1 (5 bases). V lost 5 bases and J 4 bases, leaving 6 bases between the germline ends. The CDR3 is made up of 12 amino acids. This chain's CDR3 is CASSPGYNEQFF. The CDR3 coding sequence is TGTGCCAGCAGTCCAGGGTACAATGAGCAGTTCTTC.

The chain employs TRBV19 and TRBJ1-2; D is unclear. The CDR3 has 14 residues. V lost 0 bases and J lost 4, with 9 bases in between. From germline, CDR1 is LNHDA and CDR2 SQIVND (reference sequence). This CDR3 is CASSIEWRSYGYTF. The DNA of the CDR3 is TGTGCCAGTAGTATAGAATGGCGGTCCTATGGCTACACCTTC.

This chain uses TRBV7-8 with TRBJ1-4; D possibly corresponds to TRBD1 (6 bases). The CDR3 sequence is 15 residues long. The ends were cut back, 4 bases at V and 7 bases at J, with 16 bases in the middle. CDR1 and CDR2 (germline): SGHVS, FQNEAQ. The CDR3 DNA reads TGTGCCAGCAGCTCAACAGGGATAGGGGGTGAAAAACTGTTTTTT. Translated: CASSSTGIGGEKLFF.